This T cell receptor (beta chain) originates from a study of T cells after yellow fever vaccination (dated by TCRdb to between 2017 and 2020). About the study as a whole: The SMART-Seq v4 Ultra Low Input RNA kit was used to prepare libraries from fractions with low cell numbers. Two healthy male donors made up the cohort, one aged 18 to 29 years and the other aged 30 to 39 years. Blood was drawn at multiple timepoints before and after primary and secondary immunization, with bulk PBMC replicates and cell subsets isolated. To follow T-cell clones before and after primary and booster YFV17D yellow fever vaccination, bulk TCR alpha and beta repertoires were sequenced over time. The investigation overall reported the following: A small share of clonotypes occurred in both CD4 and CD8 compartments, likely arising from convergent recombination. Computational filtering was required because FACS-sorted repertoires could contain abundant contaminating clonotypes from the bulk population. The secondary T-cell response was weaker than the primary response but faster, peaking on day 5 instead of day 15. Most clones expanded after primary vaccination were re-detected after the booster (almost 97% of CD4 and around 88% of CD8), suggesting broad memory maintenance. Because the study included only a couple of donors, the extent to which the findings can be generalized is limited.

The CDR1 and CDR2 encoded by the germline V gene are MGHRA and YSYEKL. Reading from cysteine to phenylalanine, the CDR3 counts 12 amino acids. The retained sequence is limited to the CDR3, 36 bases, with the frame set at the first base. Ten or more counts support this clonotype. Its antigen remains undetermined. One junction end does not reproduce the germline sequence, and a read error may be involved. The run used an Illumina NovaSeq 6000. TCR cDNA was made using 5'RACE template switching, a step that added a universal primer site and unique molecular identifiers. cDNA synthesis was primed from both the TCR alpha and TCR beta constant segments. Library amplification involved two PCR steps, and the second step added sample barcodes and sequencing adapters. Sequencing of libraries was performed on Illumina HiSeq 2500 (2x100 bp) or NovaSeq (2x150 bp). The published analysis was carried out like this. MIGEC was used to demultiplex reads and collapse the reads into UMI consensus sequences, and MiXCR was used for V(D)J alignment. Vaccine-responding clonotypes were defined with edgeR using replicate PBMC samples, requiring FDR below 0.01 and a log2 fold change above 5 up to day 15. Each bulk clonotype received a CD4 or CD8 identity based on whether the sequenced CD4 or CD8 repertoire contained that clonotype at higher abundance. In-frame beta chains were kept once TCRdb had trimmed the public reads at Q25 with fastp and called clones with MiXCR. For every CDR3 protein sequence, its rows merge into one entry that carries the most common genes and DNA. The V and J calls were not made by the authors but by TCRdb's processing. The sample records some 350,000 distinct CDR3 sequences, approximately 4% of which are singletons. The ten most abundant clones make up roughly a quarter of the sample.

This specimen's treatment or condition label, per the study, means: live attenuated yellow fever vaccine strain. At each blood-draw timepoint, two biological replicates of bulk PBMCs were collected. PBMCs were isolated from peripheral blood using a standard Ficoll-Paque protocol. RNA was extracted with TriZol from bulk PBMCs, CD4 and CD8 fractions, and dextramer-positive and dextramer-negative fractions. The sequences come from PBMCs, collected 5 days after the yellow fever booster vaccination. The clonotype originates from a man aged 18 to 35 who received the YFV17D yellow fever vaccine. This receptor chain uses TRBV4-1 and TRBJ2-3, with an unclear D gene assignment. The CDR3 reads as follows: CASSQELHLMHF. The DNA sequence is TGCGCCAGCAGCCAAGAGCTCCACCTGATGCATTTT.